One and the same sample provided the 21 T cell receptor beta chains below, sequenced in a study of cytomegalovirus exposure and HLA in healthy donors. Amplification used 60 Vbeta primers and 13 Jbeta primers. Some clones are missing from TCRdb's copy, which holds only in-frame ones; the method was immunoSEQ multiplex PCR. The sample's table shows tens of thousands of clones. Sequencing was carried out using PBMCs. Receptors were obtained from a woman in her thirties or forties in good health and CMV-seronegative.

The rearrangement links TRBV28 to TRBJ2-6; D remains unclear. Germline lookup yields CDR1 MDHEN and CDR2 SYDVKM. The V end was cut by 4 bases, the J end by 6 bases, with 13 bases between. The CDR3 consists of 15 residues. CDR3 nucleotide sequence: TGTGCCAGCAGTTCCTTGCCGGTGAAGGCCAACGTCCTGACTTTC. It specifies CASSSLPVKANVLTF.

The chain is built from TRBV5-6 and TRBJ2-3; tentative D call: TRBD2 (6 bases). The V end lost 0 bases, the J end lost 1 base, and 6 bases lay between the germline ends. Germline CDR1 is SGHDT and CDR2 is YYEEEE. The CDR3 has 14 amino acids. The DNA of the CDR3 is TGTGCCAGCAGCTTGGGGGGGGGCACAGATACGCAGTATTTT. Translated: CASSLGGGTDTQYF.

This chain links TRBV7-3 with TRBJ2-2, with D perhaps TRBD2 (5 bases). The CDR3 is 17 residues long. V lost 5 bases and J lost 1, with 17 bases in between. Germline CDR1 and CDR2: SGHTA and FQGTGA. CDR3 protein: CASSATRTKGNTGELFF. The CDR3 nucleotides are TGTGCCAGCAGCGCCACTAGGACCAAGGGGAACACCGGGGAGCTGTTTTTT.

The gene calls are TRBV5-1 and TRBJ2-1; D not resolved. From germline, CDR1 is SGHRS and CDR2 YFSETQ. The V and J ends lost 1 base and 4 bases respectively, with 6 bases between them. The length of the CDR3 is 13 residues. The CDR3 bases are TGCGCCAGCAGCTTGAACGGGTACAATGAGCAGTTCTTC. As protein: CASSLNGYNEQFF.

The chain uses TRBV6-6 and TRBJ2-1, with 8 bases fitting TRBD2. Trimming cost V 4 bases and J 9 bases; bases outside gene matches: 14. Germline V gives CDR1 MNHNY, CDR2 SVGAGI (reference sequence). The CDR3 consists of 16 residues. The CDR3 loop reads CASSSFGTRGGGEQFF. The DNA of the CDR3 is TGTGCCAGCAGTTCATTCGGGACTAGAGGAGGTGGTGAGCAGTTCTTC.

V is TRBV19 and J is TRBJ2-1, with 9 bases matching TRBD2. CDR1 and CDR2 from the germline V gene are LNHDA and SQIVND (reference sequence). With 3 bases clipped from V and 0 bases from J, the junction kept 3 bases outside the gene matches. The CDR3 is 16 residues long. CDR3 residues: CASSIRSGSSYNEQFF. The CDR3 coding sequence is TGTGCCAGTAGTATCCGTAGCGGGAGCTCCTACAATGAGCAGTTCTTC.

The chain uses TRBV6-5 and TRBJ2-4, with D possibly matching TRBD2 (5 bases). Between the trimmed V and J ends, which lost 6 bases and 8 bases, there was a span of 8 bases. The length of the CDR3 is 11 residues. Germline V lookup: CDR1 MNHEY, CDR2 SVGAGI. The DNA for the CDR3 is TGTGCCAGCAGGAGGGAACACATTCAGTACTTC. Translation gives CASRREHIQYF.

In nucleotides, the CDR3 is TGCGCCAGCAGCCAATCATCAGGGACCTACAATGAGCAGTTCTTC. It codes for CASSQSSGTYNEQFF. The V and J genes are TRBV4-3 and TRBJ2-1; maybe TRBD1 (5 bases). Germline assignment: CDR1 LGHNA and CDR2 YSLEER. This CDR3 is 15 amino acids long. The ends were cut back, 2 bases at V and 2 bases at J, with 10 bases in the middle.

The V and J genes are TRBV9 and TRBJ2-7; 11 nucleotides agree with TRBD2. Germline V lookup: CDR1 SGDLS, CDR2 YYNGEE. Trimming at V came to 4 bases and at J to 7 bases, leaving 13 bases not matched to a gene. This CDR3 has 16 residues. CDR3 region: CASSPEIAGGQREQYF. CDR3 bases: TGTGCCAGCAGCCCAGAGATAGCGGGAGGGCAGCGGGAGCAGTACTTC.

V and J are TRBV19 and TRBJ1-5; possibly TRBD1 for D (5 bases). V lost 6 bases to trimming and J lost 3 bases, with 9 bases between them. The germline gives CDR1 LNHDA, CDR2 SQIVND (reference sequence). This CDR3 spans 13 amino acids. The CDR3 DNA follows: TGTGCCAGTAGGGACACCCTCAATCAGCCCCAGCATTTT. Amino acid sequence: CASRDTLNQPQHF.

The rearrangement links TRBV4-1 to TRBJ2-5; TRBD2 is a possible D gene (6 bases). The germline CDR1 and CDR2 sequences are MGHRA and YSYEKL. The length of the CDR3 is 15 residues. With 1 base removed from V and 1 base from J, the gap between germline ends came to 10 bases. The CDR3 region has the DNA TGCGCCAGCAGCCAAGCGGGACTTTTCCAAGAGACCCAGTACTTC. The encoded protein is CASSQAGLFQETQYF.

The chain couples TRBV28 to TRBJ2-7; 10 bases fit TRBD2. The V segment lost 7 bases and the J segment 4 bases; nucleotides outside the gene matches: 7. Germline V lookup: CDR1 MDHEN, CDR2 SYDVKM. This CDR3 is built from 14 residues. The CDR3: CASTDGLAVYEQYF. CDR3 in DNA: TGTGCCAGCACCGATGGACTAGCGGTATACGAGCAGTACTTC.

The chain combines TRBV9 with TRBJ2-3, with 13 bases fitting TRBD2. The CDR3 has 16 residues. Germline trimming cut 0 bases from V and 4 bases from J; bases unmatched to any gene: 2. CDR1 SGDLS and CDR2 YYNGEE come from the germline V gene. In DNA form, the CDR3 reads TGTGCCAGCAGCGTAGGACTAGCGGGAGGAGCAGATACGCAGTATTTT. Amino acids: CASSVGLAGGADTQYF.

This chain uses TRBV18 with TRBJ2-3; TRBD2 matches at 9 bases. The trim removed 1 base at V and 1 base at J, leaving 0 bases unmatched. The CDR3 contains 15 residues. The germline gives CDR1 KGHSH, CDR2 LQKENI. As DNA, the CDR3 is TGTGCCAGCTCACCACAGCGGGAGGGCACAGATACGCAGTATTTT. Protein: CASSPQREGTDTQYF.

The J gene is TRBJ2-5, the V gene TRBV4-3, with 9 bases that match TRBD2. Unmatched junction bases numbered 6, after V lost 0 bases and J lost 4 bases. This CDR3 has 16 amino acids. Germline CDR1 reads LGHNA; CDR2 reads YSLEER. The CDR3 reads CASSQDVAGVGETQYF. The DNA of the CDR3 is TGCGCCAGCAGCCAAGACGTAGCGGGAGTGGGAGAGACCCAGTACTTC.

The chain recombines TRBV6-5 with TRBJ2-1; TRBD2 agrees at 7 bases. V lost 7 bases and J lost 3; bases outside the gene matches: 3. Per the germline V gene, CDR1 is MNHEY and CDR2 is SVGAGI. The CDR3 has 13 residues. The CDR3 spells CASTPGGYNEQFF. In nucleotides, the CDR3 is TGTGCCAGCACCCCGGGGGGCTACAATGAGCAGTTCTTC.

The chain carries TRBV6-1 and TRBJ1-4; TRBD1 might be the D (5 bases). This CDR3 has 14 residues. With 4 bases removed from V and 8 bases from J, the gap between germline ends came to 14 bases. CDR1 is MNHNS, CDR2 SASEGT, per germline. CDR3 nucleotides: TGTGCCAGCAGTGGATTGGACGGGGGGGAAAAACTGTTTTTT. It is translated as CASSGLDGGEKLFF.

This rearrangement joins TRBV28 to TRBJ2-7; TRBD1 matches 7 bases. The CDR3 loop spans 13 amino acids. The J segment lost 5 bases and the V segment lost 6 bases, leaving 7 bases of the junction unmatched. Germline V lookup: CDR1 MDHEN, CDR2 SYDVKM. The chain's CDR3 is CASRERGRHEQYF. The CDR3 bases are TGTGCCAGCAGGGAAAGGGGGCGGCACGAGCAGTACTTC.

The chain couples TRBV6-1 to TRBJ2-7; a weak D match, TRBD2 (5 bases). From germline, CDR1 is MNHNS and CDR2 SASEGT. The CDR3 spans 16 residues. Deletions cut 3 bases from V and 4 bases from J, with 19 bases between. This CDR3 reads CASSDFVRASKYEQYF. Written as DNA, the CDR3 is TGTGCCAGCAGTGATTTTGTTAGGGCTAGCAAATACGAGCAGTACTTC.

Here the CDR3 reads CASSQIDRVYEQYF. The DNA for the CDR3 is TGTGCCAGCAGTCAAATTGACAGGGTCTACGAGCAGTACTTC. The V gene is TRBV27, the J gene TRBJ2-7; 7 bases are shared with TRBD1. The CDR3 consists of 14 residues. V dropped 5 bases and J dropped 3; count of bases not matched to a gene: 7. Germline lookup yields CDR1 MNHEY and CDR2 SMNVEV (reference sequence).

The DNA of the CDR3 is TGTGCCAGCTCCCTGGACAGGGCCCGCAATGAGCAGTTCTTC. This encodes CASSLDRARNEQFF. The chain carries TRBV18 and TRBJ2-1, with TRBD1 matching over 8 bases. This CDR3 spans 14 amino acids. The junction had 7 bases not matched to a gene; V was cut back by 6 bases and J by 6 bases. Germline-derived CDR1 and CDR2 are KGHSH and LQKENI.